The entry below describes one T cell receptor (beta chain). Its matching antigen is unknown. This entry comes from a study of cytomegalovirus exposure and HLA in healthy donors. Study information: Both the roughly 120 validation repertoires and the roughly 640 first-cohort repertoires used the same platform, as reported by a later analysis.

Study-wide points: There were under 200 TCR beta chains listed as cytomegalovirus-associated. Most sequenced TCRs were rare (though some public TCRs occurred in many donors).

Some clones are missing from TCRdb's copy, which holds only in-frame ones; the method was immunoSEQ multiplex PCR. This sample has tens of thousands of clones; about 94% occur once, and the top ten carry around 4.5%. V was clipped by 8 bases and J by 3 bases, with 16 bases between them. CDR3 length: 15 amino acids. Germline V gene lookup returns CDR1 MDHEN and CDR2 SYDVKM. The TCR comes from a man younger than 30 in good health and CMV-seropositive. The sample was PBMCs. The genes are TRBV28 and TRBJ2-2; a weak D match, TRBD2 (5 bases). CDR3 in amino acids: CASRGWERDTGELFF. The CDR3 DNA reads as TGTGCCAGCCGTGGGTGGGAGAGGGACACCGGGGAGCTGTTTTTT.